Many counts were recorded for the clone carrying this T cell receptor (beta chain). V shed 3 bases, J shed 5 bases, and the junction held 1 base outside the gene matches. From germline, CDR1 is MDHEN and CDR2 SYDVKM. The CDR3 is 14 amino acids. This record belongs to a study of molecular identifiers for immune sequencing clone quantification. MiXCR, run by TCRdb on the PCR reads, gives a single entry per CDR3 protein. Among about half a million distinct CDR3 sequences listed, around 25% were seen once. The chain is built from TRBV28 and TRBJ1-6; 7 nucleotides align to TRBD1. This TCR was sampled from a human donor in good health. Some libraries in this study had Jurkat cell RNA spiked in. The sequencing sample was made of naive CD8+ T cells from blood, with Jurkat cell RNA spiked in. Described subset: FACS-sorted CD8+CD4-CCR7+CD45RA+ naive T cells. DNA for the CDR3: TGTGCCAGCAGTTTCAGGGGGAATAATTCACCCCTCCACTTT. It codes for CASSFRGNNSPLHF.